The clone carrying this T cell receptor (beta chain) was counted a few times. Its antigen is not identified. The CDR3 end lies 3 residues beyond the end of the read and is filled in from the germline J gene. Measured with immunoSEQ multiplex PCR; TCRdb has only the in-frame clones, and not every one. In total the sample includes around 19,000 clones, none of them seen once. The data stem from a study of T cell clonality in common variable immunodeficiency. Regarding the study as a whole: Fewer deletions and N-nucleotide insertions were reportedly seen in common variable immunodeficiency TCR beta sequences.

CDR1 and CDR2 (germline): LNHDA, SQIVND (reference sequence). The CDR3 spans 15 residues. Trimming took off 5 bases at V and 0 bases at J, with 11 bases between the two ends. The clonotype was recovered from a human donor with common variable immunodeficiency. Sequencing input: peripheral blood mononuclear cells. The chain uses TRBV19 and TRBJ1-5; D unclear. CDR3 residues: CASSSQEISNQPQHF. The CDR3 bases that were read are TGTGCCAGTAGTTCTCAGGAGATTAGCAATCAGCCC. Full variable domain (remainder filled in from reference TRBV19 and TRBJ1-5): DGGITQSPKYLFRKEGQNVTLSCEQNLNHDAMYWYRQDPGQGLRLIYYSQIVNDFQKGDIAEGYSVSREKKESFPLTVTSAQKNPTAFYLCASSSQEISNQPQHFGDGTRLSIL.